This entry concerns a single TCR beta chain. The sample belongs to a study of control samples from healthy donors and cancer patients. The germline V gene encodes CDR1 SGHAT and CDR2 FQNNGV. V was trimmed by 4 bases and J by 0 bases, leaving 10 bases between them. This CDR3 has 15 residues. TCRdb keeps only in-frame clones here, not all; method: immunoSEQ multiplex PCR. The sample has over 80,000 clones; roughly 89% are singletons. V gene TRBV11-2 combines with J gene TRBJ1-5; D possibly corresponds to TRBD1 (6 bases). The TCR comes from a man in his thirties or forties in good health. The sample taken for sequencing was blood. Here the CDR3 DNA reads TGTGCCAGCAGCTCACAGGGATATAGCAATCAGCCCCAGCATTTT. It yields the protein CASSSQGYSNQPQHF.